This TCR beta chain was sequenced during a study of CD8+ T cells in alopecia areata. The overall study: Treatment of the treated patients consisted of oral tofacitinib, 5 to 10 mg twice daily.

Study-wide results and limits: Elevated clonality characterized lesional scalp relative to normal scalp, particularly in alopecia totalis/universalis. Sequenced scalp T cells also include alphabeta T cells resident in normal skin.

Specimens obtained from alopecia areata patients comprised lesional scalp punch biopsies and peripheral blood. The authors extracted RNA and reverse transcribed it into cDNA as the sequencing template. The table came from immunoSEQ multiplex PCR; TCRdb's copy has only in-frame clones and leaves some out. The table records about 180,000 clones, 63% of them present only once. This clone was picked up a small number of times. The antigen is unknown. The length of the CDR3 is 12 residues. V lost 6 bases to trimming and J lost 6 bases; unmatched junction nucleotides: 8. Germline V gives CDR1 SQVTM, CDR2 ANQGSEA.

This sample comprised CD4+ T cells sorted from blood, obtained at week 0. This TCR came from a human donor with alopecia areata. This rearrangement joins TRBV29-1 to TRBJ2-7; 7 nucleotides match TRBD1. Here the CDR3 reads CSVDDRVGEQYF. The CDR3 DNA is TGCAGCGTGGACGACAGGGTAGGCGAGCAGTACTTC.